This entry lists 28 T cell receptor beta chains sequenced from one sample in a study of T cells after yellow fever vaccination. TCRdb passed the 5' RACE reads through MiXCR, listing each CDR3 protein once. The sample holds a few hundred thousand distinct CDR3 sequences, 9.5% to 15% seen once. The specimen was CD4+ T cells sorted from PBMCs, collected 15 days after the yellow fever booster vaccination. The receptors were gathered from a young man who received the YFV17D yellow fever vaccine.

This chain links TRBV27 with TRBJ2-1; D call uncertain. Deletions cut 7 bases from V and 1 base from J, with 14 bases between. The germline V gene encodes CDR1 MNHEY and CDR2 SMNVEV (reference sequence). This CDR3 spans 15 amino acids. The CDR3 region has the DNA TGTGCCAGCACCATAGTATTTGGGTCCTACAATGAGCAGTTCTTC. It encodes CASTIVFGSYNEQFF.

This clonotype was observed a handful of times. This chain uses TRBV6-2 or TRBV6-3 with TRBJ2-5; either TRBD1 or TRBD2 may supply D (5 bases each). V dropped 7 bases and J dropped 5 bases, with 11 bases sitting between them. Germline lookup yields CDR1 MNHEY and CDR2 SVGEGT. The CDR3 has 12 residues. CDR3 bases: TGTGCCAGCAAAAGGGACGGGGAGACCCAGTACTTC. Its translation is CASKRDGETQYF.

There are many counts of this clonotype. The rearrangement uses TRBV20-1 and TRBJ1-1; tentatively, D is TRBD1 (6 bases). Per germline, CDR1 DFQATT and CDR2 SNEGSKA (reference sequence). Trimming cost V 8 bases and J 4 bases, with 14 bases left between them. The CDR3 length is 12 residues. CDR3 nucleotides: TGCAGTACTAACAGGGCCGGCACTGAAGCTTTCTTT. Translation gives CSTNRAGTEAFF.

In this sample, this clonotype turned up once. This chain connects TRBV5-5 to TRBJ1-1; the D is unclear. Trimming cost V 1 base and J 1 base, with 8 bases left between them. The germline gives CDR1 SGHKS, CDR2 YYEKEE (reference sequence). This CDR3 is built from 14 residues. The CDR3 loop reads CASSLYSWNTEAFF. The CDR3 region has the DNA TGTGCCAGCAGCTTGTATTCGTGGAACACTGAAGCTTTCTTT.

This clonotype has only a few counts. DNA of the CDR3: TGTGCCAGCAGTCCAACAGGCTACAACACTGAAGCTTTCTTT. Protein: CASSPTGYNTEAFF. V usage is TRBV3-1 and J usage is TRBJ1-1; D is perhaps TRBD1 (5 bases). CDR1 and CDR2 (germline): LGHDT, YNNKEL (reference sequence). The V end was cut by 6 bases, the J end by 2 bases, with 13 bases between. The CDR3 totals 14 residues.

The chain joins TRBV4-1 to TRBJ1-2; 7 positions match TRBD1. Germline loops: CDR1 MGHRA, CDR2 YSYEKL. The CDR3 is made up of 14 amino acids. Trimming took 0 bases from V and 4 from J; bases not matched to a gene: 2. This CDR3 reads CASSQEDRAYGYTF. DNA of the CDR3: TGCGCCAGCAGCCAAGAAGACAGGGCCTATGGCTACACCTTC.

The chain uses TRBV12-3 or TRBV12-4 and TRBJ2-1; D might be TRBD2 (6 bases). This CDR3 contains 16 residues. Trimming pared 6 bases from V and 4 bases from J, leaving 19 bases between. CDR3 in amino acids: CASSSRDSPLYNEQFF. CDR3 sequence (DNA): TGTGCCAGCAGCTCAAGGGACTCGCCTTTATACAATGAGCAGTTCTTC.

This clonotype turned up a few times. Here the CDR3 DNA reads TGCGCCAGCAGCTTGGAAGGTGGACTCCTAAACACTGAAGCTTTCTTT. Its protein product is CASSLEGGLLNTEAFF. The chain recombines TRBV5-1 with TRBJ1-1, with D uncertain. The germline gives CDR1 SGHRS, CDR2 YFSETQ. V lost 0 bases and J 2 bases, leaving 14 bases between the germline ends. The length of the CDR3 is 16 residues.

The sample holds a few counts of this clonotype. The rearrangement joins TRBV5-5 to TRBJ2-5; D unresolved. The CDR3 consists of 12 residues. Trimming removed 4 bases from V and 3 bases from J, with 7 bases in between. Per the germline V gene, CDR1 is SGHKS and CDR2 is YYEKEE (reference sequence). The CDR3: CASSVEEETQYF. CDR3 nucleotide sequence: TGTGCCAGCAGCGTGGAAGAAGAGACCCAGTACTTC.

In DNA, the CDR3 is TGCAGTGCTATACCGACAGGGGGAGAGACCCAGTACTTC. This codes for CSAIPTGGETQYF. The J gene is TRBJ2-5, the V gene TRBV20-1, with TRBD1 matching 9 bases. Unmatched junction bases numbered 4, after V lost 4 bases and J lost 4 bases. The CDR3 covers 13 residues. Germline CDR1 reads DFQATT; CDR2 reads SNEGSKA (reference sequence).

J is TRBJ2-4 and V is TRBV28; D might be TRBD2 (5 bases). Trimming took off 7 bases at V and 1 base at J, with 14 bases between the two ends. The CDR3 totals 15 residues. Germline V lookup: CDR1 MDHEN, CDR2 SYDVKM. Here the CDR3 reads CASTGVGGAKNIQYF. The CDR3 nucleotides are TGTGCCAGCACCGGCGTCGGAGGTGCCAAAAACATTCAGTACTTC.

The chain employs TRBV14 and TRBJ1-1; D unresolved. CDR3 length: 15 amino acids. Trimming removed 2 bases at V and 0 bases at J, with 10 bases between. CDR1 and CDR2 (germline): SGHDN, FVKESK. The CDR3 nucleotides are TGTGCCAGCAGCCAACGGCGCGGGATGAACACTGAAGCTTTCTTT. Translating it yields CASSQRRGMNTEAFF.

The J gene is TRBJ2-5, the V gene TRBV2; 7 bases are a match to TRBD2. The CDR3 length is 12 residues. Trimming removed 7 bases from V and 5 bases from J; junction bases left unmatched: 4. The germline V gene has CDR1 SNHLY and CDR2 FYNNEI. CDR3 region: CASKYGGETQYF. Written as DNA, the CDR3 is TGTGCCAGCAAGTACGGGGGGGAGACCCAGTACTTC.

For the CDR3, the DNA is TGTGCCAGCAGTTACGGACTAAATTCACCCCTCCACTTT. This translates into CASSYGLNSPLHF. This chain uses TRBV6-5 with TRBJ1-6; D is uncertain. CDR3 length equals 13 residues. Trimming left V 2 bases short and J 7 bases short, with 6 bases between. CDR1 and CDR2 (germline): MNHEY, SVGAGI.

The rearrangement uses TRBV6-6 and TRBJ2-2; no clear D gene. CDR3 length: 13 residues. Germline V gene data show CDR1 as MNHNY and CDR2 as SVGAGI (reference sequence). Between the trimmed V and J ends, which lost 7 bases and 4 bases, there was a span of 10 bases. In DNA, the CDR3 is TGTGCCAGCATGGGTTCCCCCACCGGGGAGCTGTTTTTT. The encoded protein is CASMGSPTGELFF.

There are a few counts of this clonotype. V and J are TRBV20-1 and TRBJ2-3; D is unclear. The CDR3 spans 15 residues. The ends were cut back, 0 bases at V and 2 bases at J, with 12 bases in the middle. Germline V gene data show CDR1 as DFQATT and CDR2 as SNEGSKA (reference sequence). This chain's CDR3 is CSARERPYYTDTQYF. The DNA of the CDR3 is TGCAGTGCTAGAGAACGGCCCTATTACACAGATACGCAGTATTTT.

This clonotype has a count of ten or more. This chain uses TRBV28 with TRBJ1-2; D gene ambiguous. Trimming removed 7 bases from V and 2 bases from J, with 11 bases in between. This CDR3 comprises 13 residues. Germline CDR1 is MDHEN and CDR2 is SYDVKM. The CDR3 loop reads CASTTPANYGYTF. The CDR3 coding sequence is TGTGCCAGCACCACACCTGCCAACTATGGCTACACCTTC.

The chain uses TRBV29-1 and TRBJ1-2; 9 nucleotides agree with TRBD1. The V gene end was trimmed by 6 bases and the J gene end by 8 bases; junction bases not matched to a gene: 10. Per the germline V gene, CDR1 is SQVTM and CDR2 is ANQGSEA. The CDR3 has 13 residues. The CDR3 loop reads CSVSRGQGYGYTF. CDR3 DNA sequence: TGCAGCGTCAGCCGGGGACAGGGCTACGGCTACACCTTC.

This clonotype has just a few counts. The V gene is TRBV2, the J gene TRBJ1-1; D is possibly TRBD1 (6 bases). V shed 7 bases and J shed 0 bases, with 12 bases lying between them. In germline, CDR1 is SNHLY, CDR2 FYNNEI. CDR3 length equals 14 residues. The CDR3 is CASKAGVMNTEAFF. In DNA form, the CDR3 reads TGTGCCAGCAAGGCAGGGGTGATGAACACTGAAGCTTTCTTT.

Here the CDR3 reads CASSPGHSGELFF. The CDR3 DNA reads TGCGCCAGCAGTCCGGGCCACTCCGGGGAGCTGTTTTTT. This sequence joins TRBV5-1 and TRBJ2-2; D is unresolved. The CDR3 length is 13 residues. Germline CDR1 is SGHRS and CDR2 is YFSETQ. The germline V and J ends were trimmed by 5 bases and 6 bases, with 11 bases remaining between them.

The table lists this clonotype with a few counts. Here the CDR3 DNA reads TGTGCCAGCAGACCTAAGTTTCGGGTAGGACGAAACACCATATATTTT. Amino acid sequence: CASRPKFRVGRNTIYF. This chain uses TRBV7-9 with TRBJ1-3, with unresolved D. The CDR3 runs 16 residues. V lost 6 bases to trimming and J lost 5 bases, with 20 bases between them. From germline, CDR1 is SEHNR and CDR2 FQNEAQ (reference sequence). The full variable domain, in which reference TRBV7-9 and TRBJ1-3 provide the parts outside the CDR3, is DTGVSQNPRHKITKRGQNVTFRCDPISEHNRLYWYRQTLGQGPEFLTYFQNEAQLEKSRLLSDRFSAERPKGSFSTLEIQRTEQGDSAMYLCASRPKFRVGRNTIYFGEGSWLTVV.

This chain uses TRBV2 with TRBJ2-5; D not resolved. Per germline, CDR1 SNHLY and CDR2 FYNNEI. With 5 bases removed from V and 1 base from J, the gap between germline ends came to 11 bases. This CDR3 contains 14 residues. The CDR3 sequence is CASSTQGLQETQYF. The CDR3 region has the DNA TGTGCCAGCAGTACACAAGGCCTCCAAGAGACCCAGTACTTC.

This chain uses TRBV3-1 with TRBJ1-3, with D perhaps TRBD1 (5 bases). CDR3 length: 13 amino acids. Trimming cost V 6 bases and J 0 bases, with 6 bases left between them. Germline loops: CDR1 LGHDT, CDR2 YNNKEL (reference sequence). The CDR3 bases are TGTGCCAGCAGACAGGACTCTGGAAACACCATATATTTT. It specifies CASRQDSGNTIYF. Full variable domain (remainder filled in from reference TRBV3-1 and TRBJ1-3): DTAVSQTPKYLVTQMGNDKSIKCEQNLGHDTMYWYKQDSKKFLKIMFSYNNKELIINETVPNRFSPKSPDKAHLNLHINSLELGDSAVYFCASRQDSGNTIYFGEGSWLTVV.

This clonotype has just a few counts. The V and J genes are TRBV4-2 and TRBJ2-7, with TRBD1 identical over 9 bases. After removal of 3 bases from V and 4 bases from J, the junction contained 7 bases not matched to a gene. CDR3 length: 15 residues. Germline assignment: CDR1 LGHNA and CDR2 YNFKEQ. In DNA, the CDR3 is TGTGCCAGCAGCCAGGGACAGGGAGGGGAATACGAGCAGTACTTC. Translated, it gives CASSQGQGGEYEQYF.

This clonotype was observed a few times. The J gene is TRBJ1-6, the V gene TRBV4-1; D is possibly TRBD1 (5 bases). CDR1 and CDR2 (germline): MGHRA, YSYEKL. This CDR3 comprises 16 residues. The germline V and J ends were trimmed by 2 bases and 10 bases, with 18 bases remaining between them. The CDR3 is CASSQNVQGGWSPLHF. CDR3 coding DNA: TGCGCCAGCAGCCAAAACGTGCAGGGTGGGTGGTCACCCCTCCACTTT.

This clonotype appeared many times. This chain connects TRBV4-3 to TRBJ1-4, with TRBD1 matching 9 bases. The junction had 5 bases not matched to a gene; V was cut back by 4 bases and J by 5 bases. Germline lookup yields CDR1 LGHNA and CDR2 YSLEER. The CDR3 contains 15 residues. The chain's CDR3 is CASSRDGTGNEKLFF. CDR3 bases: TGCGCCAGCAGCCGGGACGGGACAGGGAATGAAAAACTGTTTTTT.

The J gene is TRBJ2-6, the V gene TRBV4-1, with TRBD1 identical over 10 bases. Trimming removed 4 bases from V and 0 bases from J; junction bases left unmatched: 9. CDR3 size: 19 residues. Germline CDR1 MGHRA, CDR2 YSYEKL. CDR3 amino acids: CASSRTDRGASSGANVLTF. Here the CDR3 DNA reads TGCGCCAGCAGCCGGACGGACAGGGGGGCGTCCTCTGGGGCCAACGTCCTGACTTTC.

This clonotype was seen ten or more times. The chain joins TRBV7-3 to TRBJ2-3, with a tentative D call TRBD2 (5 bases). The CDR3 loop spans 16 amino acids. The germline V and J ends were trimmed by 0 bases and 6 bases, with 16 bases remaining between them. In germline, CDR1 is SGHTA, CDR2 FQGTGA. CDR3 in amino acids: CASSLTWAAGDDTQYF. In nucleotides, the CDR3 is TGTGCCAGCAGCTTAACGTGGGCTGCCGGGGATGATACGCAGTATTTT.